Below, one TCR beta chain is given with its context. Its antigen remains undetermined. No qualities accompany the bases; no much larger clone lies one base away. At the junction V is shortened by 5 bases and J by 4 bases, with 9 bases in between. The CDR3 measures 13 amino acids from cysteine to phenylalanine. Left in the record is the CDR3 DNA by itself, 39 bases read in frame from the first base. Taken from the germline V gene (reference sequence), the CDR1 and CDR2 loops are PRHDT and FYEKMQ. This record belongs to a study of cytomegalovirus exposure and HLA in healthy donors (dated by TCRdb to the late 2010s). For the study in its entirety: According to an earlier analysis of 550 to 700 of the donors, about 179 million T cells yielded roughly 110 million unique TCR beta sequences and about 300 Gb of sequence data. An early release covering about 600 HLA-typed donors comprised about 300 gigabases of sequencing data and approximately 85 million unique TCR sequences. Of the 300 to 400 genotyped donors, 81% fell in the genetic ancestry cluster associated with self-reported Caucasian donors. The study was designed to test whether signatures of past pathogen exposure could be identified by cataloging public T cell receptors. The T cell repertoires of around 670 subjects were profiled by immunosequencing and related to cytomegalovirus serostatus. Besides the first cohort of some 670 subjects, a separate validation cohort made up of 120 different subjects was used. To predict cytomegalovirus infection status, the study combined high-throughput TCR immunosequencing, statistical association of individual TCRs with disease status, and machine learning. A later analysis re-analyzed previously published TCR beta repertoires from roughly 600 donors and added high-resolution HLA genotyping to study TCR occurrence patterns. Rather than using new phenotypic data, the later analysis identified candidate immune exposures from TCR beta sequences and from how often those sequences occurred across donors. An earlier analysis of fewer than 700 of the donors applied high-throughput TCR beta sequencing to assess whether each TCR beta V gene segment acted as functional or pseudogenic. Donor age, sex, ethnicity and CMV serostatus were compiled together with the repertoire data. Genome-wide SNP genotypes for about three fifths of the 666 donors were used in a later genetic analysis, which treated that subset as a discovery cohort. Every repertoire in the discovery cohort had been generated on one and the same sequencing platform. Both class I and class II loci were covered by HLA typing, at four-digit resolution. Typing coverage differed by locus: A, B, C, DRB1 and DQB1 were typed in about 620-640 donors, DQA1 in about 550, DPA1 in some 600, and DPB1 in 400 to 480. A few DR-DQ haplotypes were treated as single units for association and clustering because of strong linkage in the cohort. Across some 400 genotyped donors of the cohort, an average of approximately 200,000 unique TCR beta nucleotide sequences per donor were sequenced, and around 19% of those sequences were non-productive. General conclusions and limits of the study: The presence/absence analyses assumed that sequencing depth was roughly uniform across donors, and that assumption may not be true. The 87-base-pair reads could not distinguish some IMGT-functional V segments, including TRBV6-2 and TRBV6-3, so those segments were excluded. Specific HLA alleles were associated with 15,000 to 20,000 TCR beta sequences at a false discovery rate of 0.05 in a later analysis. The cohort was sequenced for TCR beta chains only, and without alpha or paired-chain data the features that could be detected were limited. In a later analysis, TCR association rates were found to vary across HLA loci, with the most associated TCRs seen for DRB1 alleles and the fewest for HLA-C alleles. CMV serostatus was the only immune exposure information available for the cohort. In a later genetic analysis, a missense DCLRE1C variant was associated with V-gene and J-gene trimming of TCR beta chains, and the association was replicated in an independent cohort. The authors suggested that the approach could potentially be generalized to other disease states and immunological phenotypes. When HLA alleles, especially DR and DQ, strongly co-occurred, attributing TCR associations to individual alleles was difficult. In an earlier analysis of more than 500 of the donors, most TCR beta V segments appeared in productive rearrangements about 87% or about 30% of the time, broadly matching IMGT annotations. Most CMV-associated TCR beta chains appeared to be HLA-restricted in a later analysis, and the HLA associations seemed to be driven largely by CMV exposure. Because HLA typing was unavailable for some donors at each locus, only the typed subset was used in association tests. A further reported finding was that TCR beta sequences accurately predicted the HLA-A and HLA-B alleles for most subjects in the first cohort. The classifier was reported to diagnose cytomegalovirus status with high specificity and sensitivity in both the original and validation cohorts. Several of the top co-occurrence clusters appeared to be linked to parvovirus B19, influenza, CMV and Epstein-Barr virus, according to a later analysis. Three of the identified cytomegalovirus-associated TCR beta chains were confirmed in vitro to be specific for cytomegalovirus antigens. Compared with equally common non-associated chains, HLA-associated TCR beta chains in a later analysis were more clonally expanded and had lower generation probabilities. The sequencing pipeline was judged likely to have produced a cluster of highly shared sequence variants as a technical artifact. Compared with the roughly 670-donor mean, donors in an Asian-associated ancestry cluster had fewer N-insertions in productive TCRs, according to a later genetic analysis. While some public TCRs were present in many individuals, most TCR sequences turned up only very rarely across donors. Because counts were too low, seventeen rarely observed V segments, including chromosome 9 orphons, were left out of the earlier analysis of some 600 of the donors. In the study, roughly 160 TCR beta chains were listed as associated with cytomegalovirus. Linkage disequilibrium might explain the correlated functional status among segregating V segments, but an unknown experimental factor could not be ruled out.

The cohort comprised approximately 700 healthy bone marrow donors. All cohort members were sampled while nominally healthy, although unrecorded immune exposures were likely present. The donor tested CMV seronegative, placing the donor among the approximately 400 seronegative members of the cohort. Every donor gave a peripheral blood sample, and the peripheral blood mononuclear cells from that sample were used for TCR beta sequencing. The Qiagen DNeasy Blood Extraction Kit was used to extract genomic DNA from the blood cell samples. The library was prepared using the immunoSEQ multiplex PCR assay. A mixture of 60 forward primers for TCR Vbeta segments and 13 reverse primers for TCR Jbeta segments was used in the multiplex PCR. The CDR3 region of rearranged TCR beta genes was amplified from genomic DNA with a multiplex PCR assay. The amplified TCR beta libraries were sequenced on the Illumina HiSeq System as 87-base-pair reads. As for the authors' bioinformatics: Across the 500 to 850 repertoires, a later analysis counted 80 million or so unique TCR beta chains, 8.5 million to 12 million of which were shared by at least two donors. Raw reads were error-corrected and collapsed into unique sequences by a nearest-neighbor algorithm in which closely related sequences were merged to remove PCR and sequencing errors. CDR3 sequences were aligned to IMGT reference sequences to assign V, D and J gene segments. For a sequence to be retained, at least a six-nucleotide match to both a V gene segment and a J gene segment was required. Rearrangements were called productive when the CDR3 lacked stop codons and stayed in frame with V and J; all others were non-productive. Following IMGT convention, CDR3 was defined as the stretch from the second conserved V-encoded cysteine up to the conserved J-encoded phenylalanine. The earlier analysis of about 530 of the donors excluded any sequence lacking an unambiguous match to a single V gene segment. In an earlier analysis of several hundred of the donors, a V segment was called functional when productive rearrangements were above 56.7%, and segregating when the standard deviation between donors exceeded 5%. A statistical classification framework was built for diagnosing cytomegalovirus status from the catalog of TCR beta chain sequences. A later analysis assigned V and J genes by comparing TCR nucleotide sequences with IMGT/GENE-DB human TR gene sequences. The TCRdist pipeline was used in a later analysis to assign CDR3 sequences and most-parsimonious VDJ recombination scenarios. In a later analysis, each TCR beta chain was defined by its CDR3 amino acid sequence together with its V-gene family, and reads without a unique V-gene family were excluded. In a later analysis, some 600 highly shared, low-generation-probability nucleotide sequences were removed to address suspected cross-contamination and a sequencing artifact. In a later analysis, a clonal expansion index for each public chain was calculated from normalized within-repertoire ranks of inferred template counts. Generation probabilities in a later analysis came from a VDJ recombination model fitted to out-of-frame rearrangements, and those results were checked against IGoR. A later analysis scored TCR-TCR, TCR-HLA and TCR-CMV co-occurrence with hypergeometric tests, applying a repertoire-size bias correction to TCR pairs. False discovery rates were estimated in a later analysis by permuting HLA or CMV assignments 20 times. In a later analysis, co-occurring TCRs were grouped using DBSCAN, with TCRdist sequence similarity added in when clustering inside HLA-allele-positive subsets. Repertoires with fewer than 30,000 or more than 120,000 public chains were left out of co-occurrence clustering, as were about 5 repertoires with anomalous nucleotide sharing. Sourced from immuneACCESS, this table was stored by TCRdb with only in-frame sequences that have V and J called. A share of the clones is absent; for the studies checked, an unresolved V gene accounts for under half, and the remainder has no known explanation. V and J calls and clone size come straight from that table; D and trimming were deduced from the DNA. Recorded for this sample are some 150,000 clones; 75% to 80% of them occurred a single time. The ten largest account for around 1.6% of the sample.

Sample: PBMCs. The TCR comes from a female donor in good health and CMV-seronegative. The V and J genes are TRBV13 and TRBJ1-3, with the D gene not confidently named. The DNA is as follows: TGTGCCAGCAGCCGGACTGAGGGAAACACCATATATTTT. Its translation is CASSRTEGNTIYF.